Sample share makes the clone carrying this T cell receptor (beta chain) medium-sized. This specimen belongs to a study of siplizumab effects on memory and regulatory T cells. This table comes from immunoSEQ multiplex PCR, and its TCRdb copy is limited to in-frame clones, with some not included. The sample lists fewer than 30,000 clones; roughly 82% were seen once. Material: memory CD4+ T cells sorted from blood. The origin of this receptor is a human donor in good health.

Here the CDR3 reads CAWSGQTEAFF. Here the CDR3 DNA reads TGTGCCTGGAGCGGACAGACCGAAGCTTTCTTT. The gene calls are TRBV30 and TRBJ1-1; maybe TRBD1 (6 bases). Looked up from germline, CDR1 is GTSNPN and CDR2 is SVGIG (reference sequence). The CDR3 loop spans 11 amino acids. V was pared by 3 bases and J by 8 bases, with 10 bases between.